This TCR beta chain was observed in a study of metastatic and nonmetastatic thyroid tumors. Study information: Malignant thyroid and benign thyroid patients provided blood and tumor or nodule tissue whose repertoires were compared.

Ten or more counts support this clone. Patients underwent thyroid surgery, and none had received any treatment before it. V was cut by 3 bases and J by 2 bases, with 7 bases left in between. From germline, CDR1 is MRHNA and CDR2 SNTAGT. This CDR3 contains 13 residues. TCRdb re-called clones from the PCR reads using MiXCR. The table has tens of thousands of clones, approximately 23% seen once. The specimen was tumor tissue. This chain links TRBV6-4 with TRBJ1-2, with D maybe TRBD1 (6 bases). The TCR was taken from a female donor with papillary thyroid cancer or a benign thyroid nodule (not recorded which). Some clones in this sample may be carry-over from other donors' samples. The CDR3 here is CASSETGNYGYTF. DNA for the CDR3: TGTGCCAGCAGTGAGACAGGAAACTATGGCTACACCTTC.